These T cell receptor beta chains were read from a single sample in a study of early T cells in non-severe SARS-CoV-2 infection. TCRdb re-called the 5' RACE reads with MiXCR, one entry per CDR3 protein. The table lists fewer than 65,000 distinct CDR3 sequences, 5% to 6.5% of them singletons. Sample: whole blood, taken at baseline. All receptors come from an adult who was a healthcare worker with PCR-confirmed SARS-CoV-2 infection or an uninfected control (not recorded which). Each CDR3 is given with its conserved first and last residue. The D gene is left open where the match is weak. Clone sizes are shown as once, few or many counts, or a class when the clone is expanded.

>many|.|TRBJ2-5|TRBV29-1
CSAWAGSDKRTQYF
TGCAGCGCCTGGGCCGGGAGCGACAAGAGGACCCAGTACTTC
>many|.|TRBJ1-3|TRBV7-2
CASSLGGTRTGGNTIYF
TGTGCCAGCAGCTTAGGGGGAACACGAACGGGAGGAAACACCATATATTTT
>many|.|TRBJ2-1|TRBV29-1
CSVEQQTYNEQFF
TGCAGCGTTGAACAGCAAACCTACAATGAGCAGTTCTTC
>many|TRBD1|TRBJ2-7|TRBV5-6
CASSRPDRGHEQYF
TGTGCCAGCAGCCGACCTGACAGGGGCCACGAGCAGTACTTC
>many|TRBD2|TRBJ2-7|TRBV6-5
CASSRGLAGVPPEQYF
TGTGCCAGCAGCCGCGGACTAGCGGGAGTCCCCCCCGAGCAGTACTTC
>few|.|TRBJ1-3|TRBV7-9
CASRRDSGNTIYF
TGTGCCAGTCGCAGGGATTCTGGAAACACCATATATTTT
>many|TRBD2|TRBJ2-4|TRBV5-1
CASSPGGSGIQIAKNIQYF
TGCGCCAGCAGCCCCGGCGGTAGCGGGATCCAGATAGCCAAAAACATTCAGTACTTC
>many|.|TRBJ1-4|TRBV6-8
CASSTGTQNEKLFF
TGTGCCAGCAGTACCGGGACTCAGAATGAAAAACTGTTTTTT
>many|.|TRBJ1-3|TRBV9
CASSSGEARGRTIYF
TGTGCCAGCAGCTCAGGGGAGGCTCGAGGGCGCACCATATATTTT
>many|TRBD1|TRBJ1-5|TRBV28
CASSPGTGGQPQHF
TGTGCCAGCAGTCCTGGGACAGGGGGTCAGCCCCAGCATTTT
>many|TRBD2|TRBJ2-2|TRBV12-3/TRBV12-4
CASSLDAGGGTGELFF
TGTGCCAGCAGTTTAGATGCGGGAGGGGGCACCGGGGAGCTGTTTTTT